This TCR beta chain emerged from a study of cytomegalovirus exposure and HLA in healthy donors. Study-wide results and limits: Indistinguishable V segments, including TRBV6-2 and TRBV6-3, were excluded. Available immune exposure information was restricted to CMV serostatus only. With high specificity and sensitivity, the classifier reportedly diagnosed cytomegalovirus status. Previously analyzed data showed that most TCR beta V segments were productive at a frequency of about 90% or about 30%.

PCR employed 60 Vbeta and 13 Jbeta primers. Sequencing used immunoSEQ multiplex PCR; TCRdb keeps in-frame clones, though not all of them. Among approximately 82,000 clones listed, roughly 9.1% were seen once. The table lists this clone with a few counts. The antigen is undetermined. The CDR3 length is 14 residues. V lost 4 bases to trimming and J lost 8 bases, with 20 bases between them. Germline CDR1 reads GTSNPN; CDR2 reads SVGIG (reference sequence). The V and J genes are TRBV30 and TRBJ1-2, with D tentatively TRBD1 (6 bases). The clonotype comes from a man aged 55-75 years in good health and CMV-seropositive. Sequencing was carried out using PBMCs. In nucleotides, the CDR3 is TGTGCCTGGATGAGGGGTCAGGGGTCGACAGGCTACACCTTC. Amino acids: CAWMRGQGSTGYTF.